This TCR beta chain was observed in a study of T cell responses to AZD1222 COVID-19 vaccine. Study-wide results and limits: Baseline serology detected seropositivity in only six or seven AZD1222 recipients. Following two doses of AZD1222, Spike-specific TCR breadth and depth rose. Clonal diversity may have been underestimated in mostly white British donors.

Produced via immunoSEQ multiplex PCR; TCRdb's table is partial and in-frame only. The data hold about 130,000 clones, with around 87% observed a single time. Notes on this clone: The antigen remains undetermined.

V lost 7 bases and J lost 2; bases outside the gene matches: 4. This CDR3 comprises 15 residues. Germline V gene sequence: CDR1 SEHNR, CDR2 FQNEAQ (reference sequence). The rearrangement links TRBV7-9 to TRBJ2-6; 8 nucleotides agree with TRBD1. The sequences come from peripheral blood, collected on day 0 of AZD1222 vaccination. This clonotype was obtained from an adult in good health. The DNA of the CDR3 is TGTGCCAGCAATAAACAGGGGGCTGGGGCCAACGTCCTGACTTTC. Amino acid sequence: CASNKQGAGANVLTF.